Listed below are T cell receptor beta chains from one sample, sequenced in a study of T cell responses to AZD1222 COVID-19 vaccine. TCRdb keeps only in-frame clones here, not all; method: immunoSEQ multiplex PCR. The sample lists 64,000 or so clones; about 83% were seen once. Here the sequenced sample was peripheral blood, taken on day 0 of AZD1222 vaccination. The receptors derive from an adult in good health. The CDR3 runs from the conserved cysteine through the conserved F or W. The order of the fields is V gene, J gene, D gene, clone size, CDR3 DNA, CDR3 protein. The D gene is left open where the match is weak. Some rows mark clone size as missing; the rest say once, few, many or name a class of expanded clone.

TRBV15	TRBJ1-1	NA	NA	TGTGCCACCAGCAGAGGGATGGGCGGTCGGACTGAAGCTTTCTTT	CATSRGMGGRTEAFF
TRBV7-9	TRBJ2-7	NA	NA	TGTGCCAGCAGCTTCAGCGGATACGAGCAGTACTTC	CASSFSGYEQYF
TRBV6-1	TRBJ1-1	NA	NA	TGTGCCAGCAGTGCTACAGGGATGGAGGGCAACACTGAAGCTTTCTTT	CASSATGMEGNTEAFF
TRBV24-1	TRBJ2-3	NA	NA	TGTGCCACCAGTGATTTAACCAGGGGGACTAGCACAGATACGCAGTATTTT	CATSDLTRGTSTDTQYF
TRBV6-5	TRBJ1-2	NA	NA	TGTGCCAGCAGTTACGCCGGGACGGTGTATGGCTACACCTTC	CASSYAGTVYGYTF
TRBV3-1/TRBV3-2	TRBJ2-3	TRBD2	NA	TGTGCCAGCAGCCAAGATCCCGGCGGGGGAGGGAGTGCAGATACGCAGTATTTT	CASSQDPGGGGSADTQYF
TRBV6-4	TRBJ1-1	NA	NA	TGTGCCAGCAGTGACTCTTGGGGACATCGTGAAGCTTTCTTT	CASSDSWGHREAFF
TRBV15	TRBJ2-1	NA	few	TGTGCCACCAGCGGAGTGCAGGGACCGCAGTTCTTC	CATSGVQGPQFF
TRBV19	TRBJ2-2	TRBD2	NA	TGTGCCAGTAGTATAGATCGGGGGGTCGGGGAGCTGTTTTTT	CASSIDRGVGELFF
TRBV4-2	TRBJ1-2	TRBD1	NA	TGTGCCAGCAGCCCCGGGACAGGGGGCGGCTATGGCTACACCTTC	CASSPGTGGGYGYTF
TRBV12-3/TRBV12-4	TRBJ2-7	NA	NA	TGTGCCAGCAGTCTTTATCGCTACGAGCAGTACTTC	CASSLYRYEQYF
TRBV4-3	TRBJ1-4	NA	NA	TGCGCCAGCAGCCAAGGCCCGGCTAATGAAAAACTGTTTTTT	CASSQGPANEKLFF
TRBV7-2	TRBJ1-4	TRBD1	NA	TGTGCCAGCAGTTACCGACAGGGGAATGAAAAACTGTTTTTT	CASSYRQGNEKLFF
TRBV5-1	TRBJ2-3	TRBD2	NA	TGCGCCAGTCTCCAAGGCGGGGGGTCGACAGATACGCAGTATTTT	CASLQGGGSTDTQYF
TRBV6-5	TRBJ1-5	NA	NA	TGTGCCAGCACCAACCCCTGGGCAGGCAATCAGCCCCAGCATTTT	CASTNPWAGNQPQHF
TRBV5-1	TRBJ1-2	TRBD1	NA	TGCGCCAGCAGCTTGGGTCTAGGGGACAGAGCAAATGGAGGCTACACCTTC	CASSLGLGDRANGGYTF
TRBV11-3	TRBJ2-1	TRBD2	NA	TGTGCCAGCAGCTTAAGTCCGGCGGGGGGGATGTACAATGAGCAGTTCTTC	CASSLSPAGGMYNEQFF
TRBV27	TRBJ1-5	NA	NA	TGTGCCAGCAGTCCCCGGGACAAAAATCAGCCCCAGCATTTT	CASSPRDKNQPQHF
TRBV5-8	TRBJ1-2	NA	NA	TGTGCCAGCAGCAGGGGTGGACTTGGATGGGTTAACTATGGCTACACCTTC	CASSRGGLGWVNYGYTF
TRBV7-6	TRBJ1-3	NA	once	TGTGCCAGCAGCCCCATAGTCGGGACTCTGGGGATAAACACCATATATTTT	CASSPIVGTLGINTIYF
TRBV29-1	TRBJ1-2	TRBD1	NA	TGCAGCGTTGTGGCCCGAGGGACAGTCTATGGCTACACCTTC	CSVVARGTVYGYTF
TRBV5-6	TRBJ1-6	NA	NA	TGTGCCAGCAGAGCCGTCTCCTATAATTCACCCCTCCACTTT	CASRAVSYNSPLHF
TRBV5-1	TRBJ1-3	NA	NA	TGCGCCAGCAGCTTGGGGACTCCTGGAAACACCATATATTTT	CASSLGTPGNTIYF
TRBV5-1	TRBJ2-7	TRBD1	once	TGCGCCAGCAGCTTGGACAGGGGACGGGACGAGCAGTACTTC	CASSLDRGRDEQYF
TRBV6-5	TRBJ1-6	NA	NA	TGTGCCAGTAGCTCTGGCAAGTATAATTCACCCCTCCACTTT	CASSSGKYNSPLHF
TRBV19	TRBJ2-7	TRBD1	few	TGTGCCAGTAGTTCCCGGGACAGGGGCTACGAGCAGTACTTC	CASSSRDRGYEQYF
TRBV28	TRBJ1-2	TRBD1	NA	TGTGCCAGCAGTCAAATGGACAGGCCTCATGGCTACACCTTC	CASSQMDRPHGYTF
TRBV19	TRBJ2-7	TRBD2	NA	TGTGCCAGTAGTATCGGGGAAGCGGGGGCGCGTGAGCAGTACTTC	CASSIGEAGAREQYF
TRBV11-3	TRBJ2-3	NA	NA	TGTGCCAGCAGCCTCGGGCGGAGCACAGATACGCAGTATTTT	CASSLGRSTDTQYF
TRBV9	TRBJ2-5	NA	NA	TGTGCCAGCAGCCCCCTGGCGCAAGAGACCCAGTACTTC	CASSPLAQETQYF
TRBV2	TRBJ1-5	TRBD1	NA	TGTGCCATTAACCGGGACAGCGAAGATCAGCCCCAGCATTTT	CAINRDSEDQPQHF
TRBV7-9	TRBJ2-1	TRBD2	once	TGTGCCAGCAGCTCTTGGGGAGGGGAGTACAATGAGCAGTTCTTC	CASSSWGGEYNEQFF
TRBV5-6	TRBJ2-5	NA	NA	TGTGCCAGCAGCTTGGAGACCCAGTACTTC	CASSLETQYF
TRBV29-1	TRBJ1-1	NA	few	TGCAGCGTTGCTCAAGGGTGGGCCATGAACACTGAAGCTTTCTTT	CSVAQGWAMNTEAFF
TRBV6-6	TRBJ2-7	TRBD1	NA	TGTGCCAGCAGTTACTCTCGGGACAGGCGTCTCTACGAGCAGTACTTC	CASSYSRDRRLYEQYF
TRBV7-8	TRBJ1-1	NA	NA	TGTGCCAGCAGCTTAGCTGGGGGAAAAGAAGCTTTCTTT	CASSLAGGKEAFF
TRBV7-9	TRBJ2-3	NA	NA	TGTGCCAGCAGCCCTACCCTCACATGGCAGGGTGGCACAGATACGCAGTATTTT	CASSPTLTWQGGTDTQYF
TRBV6-4	TRBJ1-1	NA	NA	TGTGCCAGCAGTGACTCAGGAAGGGAAGGAACTGAAGCTTTCTTT	CASSDSGREGTEAFF
TRBV5-1	TRBJ2-5	NA	NA	TGCGCCAGCAGACGAGAGCAAGAGACCCAGTACTTC	CASRREQETQYF
TRBV6-6	TRBJ1-4	TRBD1	NA	TGTGCCAGCAGTTACTCGACAGGGGGCAGTGAAAAACTGTTTTTT	CASSYSTGGSEKLFF
TRBV11-3	TRBJ1-3	TRBD1	NA	TGTGCCAGCAGCTCCCGACAGGGGGCCTCGGAAAACACCATATATTTT	CASSSRQGASENTIYF
TRBV2	TRBJ1-1	NA	few	TGTGCCAGCAGTCAAAACACTGAAGCTTTCTTT	CASSQNTEAFF
TRBV18	TRBJ1-4	NA	NA	TGTGCCAGCTCACGTATGCGGAGACAGAATGAAAAACTGTTTTTT	CASSRMRRQNEKLFF
TRBV6-5	TRBJ1-2	NA	few	TGTGCCAGCAGCCCCCGAAGCCTCCAGAACTATGGCTACACCTTC	CASSPRSLQNYGYTF
TRBV5-4	TRBJ1-3	TRBD1	NA	TGTGCCAGCAGTAAACCGGGACAGGCAATCTCTGGAAACACCATATATTTT	CASSKPGQAISGNTIYF
TRBV1	TRBJ2-7	NA	NA	TGCACCAGCAGAGGGGACAGTCGCTACTACGAGCAGTACTTC	CTSRGDSRYYEQYF
TRBV5-1	TRBJ1-6	NA	NA	TGCGCCAGTTACGGGCAGGACAATTCACCCCTCCACTTT	CASYGQDNSPLHF
TRBV11-3	TRBJ2-3	TRBD2	once	TGTGCCAGCAGCCAAGCGGGGGGGTTCGCAGATACGCAGTATTTT	CASSQAGGFADTQYF